This entry is about one T cell receptor beta chain. The antigen is undetermined. This entry is derived from a study of shared clonotypes between healthy human individuals. Whole-study results and caveats: Blood was the only sampled material, and tissue repertoires likely differ.

Profiled with immunoSEQ multiplex PCR; TCRdb holds only in-frame clones, not every one. Found here are about 1.5 million clones, 95% to 99% of them singletons; the top ten hold roughly 0.4%. Trimming shortened V by 5 bases and J by 5 bases, and 18 bases separated the two germline ends. Per germline, CDR1 SNHLY and CDR2 FYNNEI. This CDR3 has 15 residues. This clonotype was sampled from a man aged 25 to 45 in good health. The sequenced sample consisted of naive CD4+ T cells sorted from blood. Subset described: CD45RA+ positively selected. The chain couples TRBV2 to TRBJ2-5, with a tentative D call TRBD2 (5 bases). The CDR3 coding sequence is TGTGCCAGCAGTCCATTCGGGGTATCGGGGGAGACCCAGTACTTC. This encodes CASSPFGVSGETQYF.